The rows below give T cell receptor beta chains drawn from one sample of a study of long-term antiretroviral therapy in people with HIV. Repertoires were generated with immunoSEQ multiplex PCR, while TCRdb's copy carries only in-frame clones and drops some. This sample has 32,000 or so clones, with 90% found just once. Sequenced material: unsorted PBMCs, taken 3.2 years before starting antiretroviral therapy. These receptors were taken from a man aged 50 to 60 with HIV. Each CDR3 is given with its conserved first and last residue. D genes are given only for firm matches. Rows may omit the clone size; those that give it use once, few, many or a size class.

j_call d_call clone_size v_call cdr3_nt cdr3_aa
TRBJ2-7 . . TRBV5-1 TGCGCCAGCTCGAACGGAGGGTACTTC CASSNGGYF
TRBJ2-5 . . TRBV5-1 TGCGCCAGCAGCCCGGGTCCTGAGAGGGAGACCCAGTACTTC CASSPGPERETQYF
TRBJ1-5 TRBD1 . TRBV7-2 TGTGCCAGCAGCCCCAGGGGGCCGGGTGGTGGGCAGCCCCAGCATTTT CASSPRGPGGGQPQHF
TRBJ1-3 . . TRBV18 TGTGCCAGCTCACCACCGTCGGTCTCTGGAAACACCATATATTTT CASSPPSVSGNTIYF
TRBJ2-5 TRBD2 . TRBV5-4 TGTGCCAGCAGCTTGATAGCGGGAGGAGGAGAGACCCAGTACTTC CASSLIAGGGETQYF
TRBJ2-1 . . TRBV18 TGTGCCAGCTCACCTTCCTTCAGAAACAATGAGCAGTTCTTC CASSPSFRNNEQFF
TRBJ2-7 . . TRBV5-1 TGCGCCAGCAGCGTACGGGATTCCTACTACGAGCAGTACTTC CASSVRDSYYEQYF
TRBJ2-2 . . TRBV7-2 TGTGCCAGCAGCTGGGGCCCCACCTTAGACACCGGGGAGCTGTTTTTT CASSWGPTLDTGELFF
TRBJ1-1 TRBD1 . TRBV18 TGTGCCAGCTCACAGGGGGCGAACACTGAAGCTTTCTTT CASSQGANTEAFF
TRBJ1-6 TRBD1 few TRBV7-2 TGTGCCAGCAGCCCACAGGGGGCAGGTAATTCACCCCTCCACTTT CASSPQGAGNSPLHF
TRBJ1-4 . . TRBV5-5 TGTGCCAGCAGCTTGGCCTTAGGACAGCCTACAACTAATGAAAAACTGTTTTTT CASSLALGQPTTNEKLFF
TRBJ2-4 . medium-sized TRBV9 TGTGCCAGCAGCCCTTCGGACGGGCTACATCTAGCCAAAAACATTCAGTACTTC CASSPSDGLHLAKNIQYF
TRBJ2-7 . few TRBV14 TGTGCCAGCAGTCAAACCGGCTACGAGCAGTACTTC CASSQTGYEQYF
TRBJ1-3 . . TRBV28 TGTGCCAGCTCGCCGGGGTCGGGGGCGCGGGGAAACACCATATATTTT CASSPGSGARGNTIYF
TRBJ2-3 TRBD2 . TRBV28 TGTGCCAGCAGAATAGCGGGGGGTAGCACAGATACGCAGTATTTT CASRIAGGSTDTQYF
TRBJ2-3 . . TRBV7-9 TGTGCCAGCAGCGAAACGGACAGAGATACGCAGTATTTT CASSETDRDTQYF
TRBJ2-7 . once TRBV29-1 TGCAGCGTTTTTTTCGGGGGAACCTTTTCTCACGAGCAGTACTTC CSVFFGGTFSHEQYF
TRBJ1-2 . . TRBV7-9 TGTGCCAGCAGCCCCTACGAGGCAGGGGTATACGGCTACACCTTC CASSPYEAGVYGYTF
TRBJ1-2 . . TRBV15 TGTGCCACCAGCAGAGATAGTCATGCTGGCTACACCTTC CATSRDSHAGYTF
TRBJ1-6 . . TRBV15 TGTGCCACCAGCAGTGGGCAGAAAATATATAATTCACCCCTCCACTTT CATSSGQKIYNSPLHF
TRBJ2-4 . . TRBV13 TGTGCCAGCAGCTTATACCCAAGCAATCAGTACTTC CASSLYPSNQYF
TRBJ2-1 . . TRBV19 TGTGCCAGTAGTCCCGGGGGGCTTTACAATGAGCAGTTCTTC CASSPGGLYNEQFF
TRBJ1-1 TRBD1 . TRBV5-1 TGCGCCAGCAGCCCGCAGGGACAGGGCGACACTGAAGCTTTCTTT CASSPQGQGDTEAFF
TRBJ2-4 . . TRBV18 TGTGCCAGCTCTCCCGGGGCCAAAAACATTCAGTACTTC CASSPGAKNIQYF
TRBJ1-5 . . TRBV7-2 TGTGCCCGCATCCGGGACGGAAATAGCAATCAGCCCCAGCATTTT CARIRDGNSNQPQHF
TRBJ2-7 . . TRBV7-2 TGTGCCAGCAGCTTGAGGAGAGGGGGCTCCTACGAGCAGTACTTC CASSLRRGGSYEQYF
TRBJ2-2 TRBD2 . TRBV2 TGTGCCAGCACTGGACTAGCGGGGCGCACCGGGGAGCTGTTTTTT CASTGLAGRTGELFF
TRBJ1-2 . . TRBV29-1 TGCAGCGTTGGAAGAGGGGCGGAGGGCTACACCTTC CSVGRGAEGYTF
TRBJ1-3 . . TRBV6-5 TGTGCCAGCAGTTACTCGGCCGGGTCCTCTGGAAACACCATATATTTT CASSYSAGSSGNTIYF
TRBJ2-7 TRBD1 few TRBV2 TGTGCCAGCAGGCAGGGGGCCTGGTCCTCCTACGAGCAGTACTTC CASRQGAWSSYEQYF
TRBJ1-5 . few TRBV7-9 TGTGCCAGCAGCTTTACGGCCAGGGGTGGTCAGCCCCAGCATTTT CASSFTARGGQPQHF
TRBJ1-2 . . TRBV7-2 TGTGCCAGCAGCTTGGACAGCGCCAGATATGGCTACACCTTC CASSLDSARYGYTF
TRBJ1-4 . . TRBV5-1 TGCGCCAGCAGCGTAACAGGGCCCAACCGTGCAACTAATGAAAAACTGTTTTTT CASSVTGPNRATNEKLFF
TRBJ1-5 TRBD1 . TRBV5-4 TGTGCCAGCAGCCGGGACAGAGGATTGGGGCAGCCCCAGCATTTT CASSRDRGLGQPQHF
TRBJ2-7 TRBD2 . TRBV5-4 TGTGCCAGCAGCTGGGGGGGGTACGAGCAGTACTTC CASSWGGYEQYF
TRBJ2-1 . . TRBV1 TGCACCAGCAGCGGCGTTCTGGCCGGCAATGAGCAGTTCTTC CTSSGVLAGNEQFF
TRBJ2-3 . . TRBV29-1 TGCAGCTTCCAACGGGACGGTTTGAATACGCAGTATTTT CSFQRDGLNTQYF
TRBJ2-5 . . TRBV7-3 TGTGCCAGCAGCCGGACGCCCCAAGAGACCCAGTACTTC CASSRTPQETQYF
TRBJ2-5 . . TRBV28 TGTGCCAGCAGTTCGATCCTAGGGGCAAGGTCAGGAGAGACCCAGTACTTC CASSSILGARSGETQYF
TRBJ2-1 . . TRBV11-1 TGTGCCAGCAGCGCCGAGGAAAGCGGCGGTGAGCAGTTCTTC CASSAEESGGEQFF
TRBJ1-3 TRBD1 . TRBV7-2 TGTGCCAGCAGCTCAAGCAGGGGGTCTGGAAACACCATATATTTT CASSSSRGSGNTIYF
TRBJ2-1 . . TRBV29-1 TGCAGCGGCATTTTGGCGGAGGATGAGCAGTTCTTC CSGILAEDEQFF
TRBJ1-2 . . TRBV11-3 TGTGCCAGCAGCTTAGGTGCCCCGGGGGCAGGGAGATATGGCTACACCTTC CASSLGAPGAGRYGYTF
TRBJ2-7 TRBD2 . TRBV6-1 TGTGCCAGCCGCCCTGCCCAGGGACTAGCCTACGAGCAGTACTTC CASRPAQGLAYEQYF
TRBJ2-3 TRBD1 . TRBV29-1 TGCAGCGTTGATCAGGGGGCTAGAGCAGATACGCAGTATTTT CSVDQGARADTQYF